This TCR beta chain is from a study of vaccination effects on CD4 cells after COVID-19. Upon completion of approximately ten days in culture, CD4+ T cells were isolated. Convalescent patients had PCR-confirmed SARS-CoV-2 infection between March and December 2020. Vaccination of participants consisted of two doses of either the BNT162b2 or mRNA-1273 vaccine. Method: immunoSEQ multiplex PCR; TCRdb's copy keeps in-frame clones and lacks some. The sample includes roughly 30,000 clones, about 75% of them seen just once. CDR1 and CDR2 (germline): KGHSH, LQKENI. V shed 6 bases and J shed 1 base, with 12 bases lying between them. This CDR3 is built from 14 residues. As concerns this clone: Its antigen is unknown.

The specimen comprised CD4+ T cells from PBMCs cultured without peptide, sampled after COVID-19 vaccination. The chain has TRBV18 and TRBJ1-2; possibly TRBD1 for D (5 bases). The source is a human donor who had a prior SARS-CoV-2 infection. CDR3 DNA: TGTGCCAGCTCCCAAGGACAAAATAACTATGGCTACACCTTC. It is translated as CASSQGQNNYGYTF.